In its sample, the clone carrying this T cell receptor beta chain was seen many times. Its antigen remains unknown. Listed TCR primers, together with previously described methods, were used for the bulk TCR libraries. Via MiXCR, TCRdb re-called the PCR reads, giving one row per CDR3 protein. The sample has approximately 630,000 distinct CDR3 sequences, roughly 25% seen once. This sample is drawn from a study of molecular identifiers for immune sequencing clone quantification. Study at large: In replicates, RNA taken from about 20,000 or 100,000 naive CD8 cells was divided five ways, and four portions underwent sequencing. Broader study findings: Sizes of highly expanded clones could be underestimated through identical TCRs sharing a barcode. Over 97% of effector molecules, yet under 1% of naive-cell molecules, were held by clones above 20 RNA copies.

CDR1 and CDR2 from the germline V gene are MNHNS and SASEGT. The CDR3 runs 15 residues. V lost 1 base to trimming and J lost 2 bases, with 9 bases between them. This TCR was recovered from a human donor in good health. Some libraries in this study had Jurkat cell RNA spiked in. The chain links TRBV6-1 to TRBJ1-5; D may be TRBD1 (5 bases). Material: naive CD8+ T cells from blood, with Jurkat cell RNA spiked in. The subset is: FACS-sorted CD8+CD4-CCR7+CD45RA+ naive T cells. In DNA, the CDR3 is TGTGCCAGCAGTGAAGTCCAGGGAGGCAATCAGCCCCAGCATTTT. Translation: CASSEVQGGNQPQHF.